The clone carrying this TCR beta chain was picked up a small number of times. The antigen is not known. The entry originates in a study of T-cell memory formation after mild COVID-19. Study information: Across donors, TCR clusters were largely donor specific. Notes on the study in general: Clones shrinking between day 15 and 85 showed a balanced CD4/CD8 split, and those that grew later tilted toward CD4+.

TCRdb independently ran MiXCR on the 5' RACE reads; one entry per CDR3 protein. The sample lists 120,000 to 150,000 distinct CDR3 sequences, 14% to 15% occurring once. Germline values: CDR1 SEHNR, CDR2 FQNEAQ (reference sequence). V lost 5 bases to trimming and J lost 4 bases, with 20 bases between them. There are 16 residues in the CDR3. This sequence was found in an adult woman who had mild COVID-19 (a few samples of this study predate the infection). Cell type and time point are not known. Material for sequencing was PBMCs or a T cell subset sorted from them (not recorded which). The V call is TRBV7-9, the J call TRBJ1-1; TRBD1 might be the D (5 bases). CDR3 in DNA: TGTGCCAGCAGCAAGGCCCCGACAGCGAGGGGCACTGAAGCTTTCTTT. Its protein product is CASSKAPTARGTEAFF.